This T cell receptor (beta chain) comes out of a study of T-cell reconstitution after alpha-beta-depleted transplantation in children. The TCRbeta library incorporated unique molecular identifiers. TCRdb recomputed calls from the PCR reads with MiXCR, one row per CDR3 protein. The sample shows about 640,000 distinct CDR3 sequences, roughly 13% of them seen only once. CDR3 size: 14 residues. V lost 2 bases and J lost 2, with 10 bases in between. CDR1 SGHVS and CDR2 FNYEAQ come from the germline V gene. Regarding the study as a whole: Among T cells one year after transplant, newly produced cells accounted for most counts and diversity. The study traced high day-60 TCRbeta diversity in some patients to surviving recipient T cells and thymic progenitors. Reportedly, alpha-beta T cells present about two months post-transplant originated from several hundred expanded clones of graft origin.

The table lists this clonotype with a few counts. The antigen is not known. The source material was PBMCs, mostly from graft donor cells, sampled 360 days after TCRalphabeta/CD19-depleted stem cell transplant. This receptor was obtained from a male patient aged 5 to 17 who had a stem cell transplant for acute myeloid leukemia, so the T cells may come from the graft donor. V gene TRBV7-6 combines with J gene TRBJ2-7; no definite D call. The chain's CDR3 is CASSLKQTTYEQYF. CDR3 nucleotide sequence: TGTGCCAGCAGCTTAAAGCAAACTACCTACGAGCAGTACTTC.